Below are 21 T cell receptor beta chains sequenced from a single sample in a study of T cells in tuberculosis. TCRdb keeps only in-frame clones here, not all; method: immunoSEQ multiplex PCR. Found here are about 43,000 clones, 94% of them singletons; the top ten hold roughly 2%. The sequencing sample was made of PBMCs. These receptors were taken from a donor aged 10-30 years with latent tuberculosis or without tuberculosis infection. Some clones in this sample may be carry-over from other donors' samples.

This clone has more than one count but fewer than ten. V usage is TRBV7-9 and J usage is TRBJ1-3; perhaps TRBD1 as D (5 bases). The CDR3 has 15 residues. Germline V gives CDR1 SEHNR, CDR2 FQNEAQ (reference sequence). Trimming took off 5 bases at V and 1 base at J, with 12 bases between the two ends. DNA for the CDR3: TGTGCCAGCAGCACTCGACAGAGTTCTGGAAACACCATATATTTT. Encoded protein: CASSTRQSSGNTIYF. The whole variable domain, filled in from reference TRBV7-9 and TRBJ1-3, reads DTGVSQNPRHKITKRGQNVTFRCDPISEHNRLYWYRQTLGQGPEFLTYFQNEAQLEKSRLLSDRFSAERPKGSFSTLEIQRTEQGDSAMYLCASSTRQSSGNTIYFGEGSWLTVV.

The rearrangement links TRBV10-3 to TRBJ2-1, with 10 bases fitting TRBD2. Trimming at V came to 6 bases and at J to 3 bases, leaving 5 bases not matched to a gene. CDR3 length equals 15 residues. The germline V gene has CDR1 ENHRY and CDR2 SYGVKD. CDR3 residues: CAIRGVAGGYNEQFF. The CDR3, as DNA: TGTGCCATCAGAGGAGTAGCGGGAGGCTACAATGAGCAGTTCTTC.

The genes are TRBV19 and TRBJ2-2; D unresolved. V dropped 5 bases and J dropped 8 bases, with 18 bases sitting between them. CDR1 is LNHDA, CDR2 SQIVND, per germline (reference sequence). This CDR3 contains 15 residues. The CDR3 DNA reads TGTGCCAGTAGTCCCCGACAAACCTGGGTGGGGGAGCTGTTTTTT. This translates into CASSPRQTWVGELFF.

The rearrangement joins TRBV12-5 to TRBJ1-1, with 7 bases identical to TRBD1. The CDR3 sequence is 14 residues long. V was pared by 4 bases and J by 5 bases, with 7 bases of the junction left unmatched. Germline V gene sequence: CDR1 LGHNT, CDR2 FRNRAP. The chain's CDR3 is CASGWLTGRTEAFF. CDR3 in DNA: TGTGCTAGTGGTTGGCTGACAGGGCGAACTGAAGCTTTCTTT.

The chain is built from TRBV10-1 and TRBJ2-1; TRBD1 is a possible D gene (6 bases). The CDR3 is made up of 14 amino acids. The germline CDR1 and CDR2 sequences are WNHNN and SYGVQD (reference sequence). V lost 6 bases, J lost 0 bases, and 9 bases lay in between. CDR3 DNA: TGCGCCAGCAGAGACAGGACCTCCTACAATGAGCAGTTCTTC. Translating it yields CASRDRTSYNEQFF.

The rearrangement uses TRBV15 and TRBJ2-7, with TRBD2 as a possible D gene (6 bases). The germline V and J ends were trimmed by 4 bases and 2 bases, with 12 bases remaining between them. CDR3 size: 14 residues. Looked up from germline, CDR1 is LNHNV and CDR2 is YYDKDF (reference sequence). The CDR3 loop is CATSTRRETYEQYF. The DNA for the CDR3 is TGTGCCACCAGCACCCGGAGGGAGACCTACGAGCAGTACTTC.

This clone appeared once. V usage is TRBV16 and J usage is TRBJ2-7, with 8 bases fitting TRBD1. The CDR3 length is 15 residues. Germline CDR1 reads KGHSY; CDR2 reads FQNENV. V was pared by 11 bases and J by 2 bases, with 14 bases of the junction left unmatched. Here the CDR3 DNA reads TGTGCCTCCAGAGATACAGGGGGACCCACCTACGAGCAGTACTTC. It is translated as CASRDTGGPTYEQYF.

J is TRBJ1-4 and V is TRBV4-3; D gene ambiguous. Deletions cut 6 bases from V and 4 bases from J, with 12 bases between. The germline CDR1 and CDR2 sequences are LGHNA and YSLEER. CDR3 length: 14 residues. As DNA, the CDR3 is TGCGCCAGCAGTCAACCGGGGTATAATGAAAAACTGTTTTTT. It encodes CASSQPGYNEKLFF.

The gene calls are TRBV18 and TRBJ2-1, with D tentatively TRBD1 (5 bases). V dropped 3 bases and J dropped 2 bases, with 14 bases sitting between them. This CDR3 has 16 amino acids. Germline V gene sequence: CDR1 KGHSH, CDR2 LQKENI. The CDR3 bases are TGTGCCAGCTCACCGGCCCTCCCAGGGACCTACAATGAGCAGTTCTTC. This sequence encodes CASSPALPGTYNEQFF.

The sample holds a few counts of this clone. The chain carries TRBV2 and TRBJ1-1; D is ambiguous. Germline CDR1 is SNHLY and CDR2 is FYNNEI. V lost 8 bases to trimming and J lost 6 bases, with 13 bases between them. The CDR3 contains 12 residues. CDR3 DNA: TGTGCCAGCGCTTCAGACACACCTGAAGCTTTCTTT. Translating it yields CASASDTPEAFF.

The chain employs TRBV2 and TRBJ1-1; tentatively, D is TRBD1 (6 bases). CDR3 size: 13 residues. V was clipped by 6 bases and J by 4 bases, with 12 bases between them. The germline V gene has CDR1 SNHLY and CDR2 FYNNEI. The CDR3 region has the DNA TGTGCCAGCAGCGATACAGGGAGCACTGAAGCTTTCTTT. Protein product: CASSDTGSTEAFF.

This chain joins TRBV9 and TRBJ1-2; D is uncertain. Germline V gene sequence: CDR1 SGDLS, CDR2 YYNGEE. V lost 2 bases and J lost 1, with 9 bases in between. This CDR3 is 14 amino acids long. The CDR3 sequence: CASSVAWSNYGYTF. In DNA form, the CDR3 reads TGTGCCAGCAGCGTTGCGTGGAGTAACTATGGCTACACCTTC.

The rearrangement links TRBV10-3 to TRBJ2-5, with 8 nucleotides matching TRBD2. This CDR3 has 14 residues. J was trimmed by 5 bases and V by 5 bases; bases with no gene match: 7. Germline CDR1 and CDR2: ENHRY and SYGVKD. The CDR3 sequence: CAISSGSGSETQYF. In nucleotides, the CDR3 is TGTGCCATCAGTAGCGGGAGCGGTTCGGAGACCCAGTACTTC.

As to this clone: Relative to the germline gene, one junction end is altered; a read error may explain this. J is TRBJ1-2 and V is TRBV7-9; weak D call: TRBD1 (5 bases). CDR1 is SEHNR, CDR2 FQNEAQ, per germline (reference sequence). This CDR3 has 14 residues. In DNA form, the CDR3 reads TGTGCCAGCAGCTCCCTGGGGGGTAACTATGGCCACACCTTC. This gives the protein CASSSLGGNYGHTF.

V and J are TRBV28 and TRBJ1-2; D might be TRBD1 (6 bases). Germline loops: CDR1 MDHEN, CDR2 SYDVKM. This CDR3 spans 15 amino acids. Trimming cost V 5 bases and J 4 bases, with 17 bases left between them. CDR3 DNA: TGTGCCAGCAGTCGAACGGGACACCAAATCTATGGCTACACCTTC. This translates into CASSRTGHQIYGYTF.

The rearrangement links TRBV16 to TRBJ1-2, with D unresolved. Trimming removed 4 bases at V and 8 bases at J, with 14 bases between. CDR1 and CDR2 from the germline V gene are KGHSY and FQNENV. The CDR3 has 13 amino acids. The DNA of the CDR3 is TGTGCCAGCAGCCCCCTGACTAGAGGAGGCTACACCTTC. As protein: CASSPLTRGGYTF. Full variable domain (rest looked up from reference TRBV16 and TRBJ1-2): GEEVAQTPKHLVRGEGQKAKLYCAPIKGHSYVFWYQQVLKNEFKFLISFQNENVFDETGMPKERFSAKCLPNSPCSLEIQATKLEDSAVYFCASSPLTRGGYTFGSGTRLTVV.

This clone was found once. V gene TRBV28 combines with J gene TRBJ1-1; D call uncertain. Germline values: CDR1 MDHEN, CDR2 SYDVKM. The CDR3 runs to 13 residues. V was trimmed by 1 base and J by 1 base, leaving 4 bases between them. CDR3 DNA sequence: TGTGCCAGCAGTTTATCCGGGAACACTGAAGCTTTCTTT. Translation gives CASSLSGNTEAFF.

The V gene is TRBV5-5, the J gene TRBJ2-7; no firm D call. Trimming stripped 4 bases from V and 3 bases from J, with 11 bases between. The CDR3 has 13 residues. From germline, CDR1 is SGHKS and CDR2 YYEKEE (reference sequence). The CDR3 here is CASSVILGYEQYF. In DNA form, the CDR3 reads TGTGCCAGCAGCGTTATACTCGGCTACGAGCAGTACTTC.

This rearrangement joins TRBV9 to TRBJ2-1, with 12 bases fitting TRBD2. The CDR3 extends over 15 amino acids. Germline V gives CDR1 SGDLS, CDR2 YYNGEE. The junction had 6 bases not matched to a gene; V was cut back by 4 bases and J by 7 bases. The CDR3 DNA sequence: TGTGCCAGCAGCCCCCCTAGCGGGAGGGGGAATGAGCAGTTCTTC. Its translation: CASSPPSGRGNEQFF.

The chain recombines TRBV7-3 with TRBJ2-1; D is unresolved. The V end was cut by 2 bases, the J end by 0 bases, with 5 bases between. The CDR3 contains 14 residues. Germline CDR1 and CDR2: SGHTA and FQGTGA. The chain's CDR3 is CASSLLVSYNEQFF. The CDR3 DNA is TGTGCCAGCAGCTTACTAGTCTCCTACAATGAGCAGTTCTTC. The whole variable domain, filled in from reference TRBV7-3 and TRBJ2-1, reads GAGVSQTPSNKVTEKGKYVELRCDPISGHTALYWYRQSLGQGPEFLIYFQGTGAADDSGLPNDRFFAVRPEGSVSTLKIQRTERGDSAVYLCASSLLVSYNEQFFGPGTRLTVL.

This clone occurred once. This CDR3 is CASSLPGGRKETQYF. The CDR3 region has the DNA TGTGCCAGCAGTTTGCCCGGGGGTAGGAAAGAGACCCAGTACTTC. The gene calls are TRBV28 and TRBJ2-5, with D possibly being TRBD2 (6 bases). CDR3 length: 15 residues. In germline, CDR1 is MDHEN, CDR2 SYDVKM. V gave up 3 bases and J gave up 3 bases, with 14 bases separating them.